This T cell receptor beta chain was recovered during a study of Graves' ophthalmopathy and Graves' hyperthyroidism. Findings and limits, study-wide: Blood also held most thyroid clonotypes expanded above 0.001 frequency.

For repertoire sequencing, the TCR beta CDR3 regions were amplified from RNA transcripts. An initial RT-PCR round employing HTBI primers preceded a second-round multiplex PCR. TCRdb ran MiXCR on the multiplex PCR reads and lists one entry per CDR3 protein. The sample yields 400,000 or so distinct CDR3 sequences, just over 15% seen once. This CDR3 contains 15 residues. Newly diagnosed hyperthyroidism donors, aged 18 to 65, duration under 2 months. This clonotype was seen many times. Its antigen is still unknown. The chain is built from TRBV3-2 and TRBJ2-7; the D call in the table, TRBD2, was not verified against the DNA. TRBV3-2 is a listed pseudogene. The source of this sequence is a woman aged 18-29 years with stable Graves' hyperthyroidism. Source material: peripheral blood. The CDR3 DNA reads TGTGCCAGCAGCCTTGCCCTTGAGAGCTCCTACGAGCAGTACTTC. Protein sequence: CASSLALESSYEQYF.